Below, 25 T cell receptor beta chains from the same sample are listed, as sequenced in a study of blood T cell repertoires in COVID-19. Some clones are missing from TCRdb's copy, which holds only in-frame ones; the method was immunoSEQ multiplex PCR. Of approximately 440,000 clones listed, about 87% were seen once; the top ten hold 10% to 15%. Sequencing was performed on peripheral blood. The receptors stem from a woman aged 45-59 years with COVID-19, enrolled during active disease.

Only a few counts were recorded for this clone. The chain recombines TRBV3-1 (or the pseudogene TRBV3-2) with TRBJ2-3, with 9 bases lining up with TRBD2. The V gene end was trimmed by 0 bases and the J gene end by 1 base; junction bases not matched to a gene: 11. The CDR3 totals 19 residues. Germline V gene lookup returns CDR1 LGHDT and CDR2 YNNKEL (reference sequence). CDR3 in DNA: TGTGCCAGCAGCCAAGATTTAGGAGGCGGGGGGGCTGGCACAGATACGCAGTATTTT. This sequence encodes CASSQDLGGGGAGTDTQYF.

V gene TRBV4-1 combines with J gene TRBJ1-2; 8 nucleotides align to TRBD1. Germline CDR1 and CDR2: MGHRA and YSYEKL. The CDR3 is 14 amino acids. V trimming: 7 bases; J trimming: 2 bases; junction bases outside the gene matches: 6. CDR3 DNA: TGCGCCAGCACTCTGGGACAGGAGAACTATGGCTACACCTTC. Amino acid sequence: CASTLGQENYGYTF.

The genes are TRBV9 and TRBJ2-1; tentative D call: TRBD2 (5 bases). Deletions cut 3 bases from V and 8 bases from J, with 18 bases between. This CDR3 region has 15 residues. Germline CDR1 and CDR2: SGDLS and YYNGEE. CDR3 nucleotides: TGTGCCAGCAGCGGATCGGGGAGAGGTTCGGATGAGCAGTTCTTC. Protein: CASSGSGRGSDEQFF.

The chain employs TRBV7-2 and TRBJ2-7; D is possibly TRBD1 (5 bases). The V end was cut by 1 base, the J end by 0 bases, with 13 bases between. The CDR3 runs 16 residues. In germline, CDR1 is SGHTA, CDR2 FQGNSA. The CDR3 protein is CASSLEGRALSYEQYF. DNA for the CDR3: TGTGCCAGCAGCTTAGAGGGCAGGGCCCTCTCCTACGAGCAGTACTTC.

This clone was seen many times. The chain uses TRBV10-1 and TRBJ2-3; 10 bases agree with TRBD2. J was trimmed by 4 bases and V by 3 bases; bases with no gene match: 4. From germline, CDR1 is WNHNN and CDR2 SYGVQD (reference sequence). This CDR3 is built from 15 residues. The CDR3 sequence: CASSDKGLASDTQYF. The CDR3 DNA is TGCGCCAGCAGTGATAAGGGACTAGCGTCAGATACGCAGTATTTT.

The chain links TRBV7-6 to TRBJ1-4; no definite D call. The ends were cut back, 0 bases at V and 4 bases at J, with 15 bases in the middle. The CDR3 runs 17 residues. From germline, CDR1 is SGHVS and CDR2 FNYEAQ. The CDR3 loop reads CASSLAAENRYNEKLFF. CDR3 in DNA: TGTGCCAGCAGCTTAGCTGCTGAAAACAGATATAATGAAAAACTGTTTTTT. The full variable domain, rest sourced from reference TRBV7-6 and TRBJ1-4, is GAGVSQSPRYKVTKRGQDVALRCDPISGHVSLYWYRQALGQGPEFLTYFNYEAQQDKSGLPNDRFSAERPEGSISTLTIQRTEQRDSAMYRCASSLAAENRYNEKLFFGSGTQLSVL.

V gene TRBV28 combines with J gene TRBJ1-2, with TRBD1 as a possible D gene (5 bases). Trimming took off 11 bases at V and 4 bases at J, with 17 bases between the two ends. Germline V CDR1 and CDR2: MDHEN, SYDVKM. The CDR3 extends over 13 amino acids. CDR3 in DNA: TGTGCCCTAGGGCAGTCAGGGATCTATGGCTACACCTTC. Translation gives CALGQSGIYGYTF.

Only one count was recorded for this clone. The V call is TRBV11-2, the J call TRBJ2-5, with no clear D. The germline V and J ends were trimmed by 5 bases and 2 bases, with 15 bases remaining between them. The CDR3 length is 15 residues. Germline loops: CDR1 SGHAT, CDR2 FQNNGV. CDR3 DNA: TGTGCCAGCAGCCCCGCAAACGACTGGCAAGAGACCCAGTACTTC. As protein: CASSPANDWQETQYF.

This chain joins TRBV28 and TRBJ1-6; 9 bases are a match to TRBD1. CDR1 and CDR2 (germline): MDHEN, SYDVKM. Trimming at V came to 7 bases and at J to 8 bases, leaving 6 bases not matched to a gene. This CDR3 is 14 amino acids long. CDR3 residues: CASTLGTGYSPLHF. The CDR3 DNA sequence: TGTGCCAGCACACTCGGGACAGGGTATTCACCCCTCCACTTT.

V usage is TRBV30 and J usage is TRBJ2-5, with a weak D call TRBD1 (6 bases). The CDR3 totals 14 residues. Germline loops: CDR1 GTSNPN, CDR2 SVGIG (reference sequence). V was pared by 6 bases and J by 2 bases, with 16 bases between. The CDR3 loop is CACERMGAQETQYF. DNA of the CDR3: TGTGCCTGCGAAAGGATGGGGGCACAAGAGACCCAGTACTTC.

This clone was counted a single time. The CDR3 protein is CASRLNRVPYEQYF. CDR3 DNA sequence: TGTGCCAGCAGACTAAATCGGGTGCCTTACGAGCAGTACTTC. The J gene is TRBJ2-7, the V gene TRBV28; D ambiguous. The germline V gene has CDR1 MDHEN and CDR2 SYDVKM. This CDR3 spans 14 amino acids. The V end was cut by 6 bases, the J end by 4 bases, with 16 bases between.

The chain joins TRBV7-2 to TRBJ2-5, with D possibly matching TRBD1 (5 bases). The CDR3 has 13 amino acids. Germline-derived CDR1 and CDR2 are SGHTA and FQGNSA. Trimming pared 5 bases from V and 5 bases from J, leaving 12 bases between. The CDR3 loop reads CASSILTAETQYF. CDR3 sequence (DNA): TGTGCCAGCAGCATATTGACAGCGGAGACCCAGTACTTC.

This clone was picked up one time. The chain has TRBV11-2 and TRBJ1-3; TRBD1 might be the D (6 bases). The length of the CDR3 is 16 residues. Per the germline V gene, CDR1 is SGHAT and CDR2 is FQNNGV. V lost 5 bases and J lost 6, with 20 bases in between. DNA of the CDR3: TGTGCCAGCAGCCCAGTAGGCAGGGGATGGGAAAACACCATATATTTT. Its protein is CASSPVGRGWENTIYF.

The chain has TRBV2 and TRBJ1-2; TRBD1 matches 9 bases. V trimming: 5 bases; J trimming: 6 bases; junction bases outside the gene matches: 7. The CDR3 is 14 residues long. Germline V gives CDR1 SNHLY, CDR2 FYNNEI. This chain's CDR3 is CASSNTDRGHGYTF. In nucleotides, the CDR3 is TGTGCCAGCAGTAACACGGACAGGGGCCATGGCTACACCTTC.

V usage is TRBV5-1 and J usage is TRBJ2-7; D may be TRBD1 (5 bases). The CDR3 sequence is 11 residues long. V was clipped by 4 bases and J by 4 bases, with 6 bases between them. Germline V gene data show CDR1 as SGHRS and CDR2 as YFSETQ. CDR3 nucleotide sequence: TGCGCCAGCAGCCAGGGTTACGAGCAGTACTTC. This sequence encodes CASSQGYEQYF.

This clone appeared once. CDR3 loop: CASSLGNGYNSPLHF. The DNA of the CDR3 is TGTGCCAGCAGCTTGGGTAACGGGTATAATTCACCCCTCCACTTT. The rearrangement joins TRBV5-4 to TRBJ1-6; the D is unclear. The CDR3 is made up of 15 amino acids. The germline V gene has CDR1 SGHNT and CDR2 YYREEE (reference sequence). Trimming took off 0 bases at V and 4 bases at J, with 8 bases between the two ends.

This clone was recorded once. This CDR3 reads CASSQDPDGQGNYGYTF. The CDR3 bases are TGCGCCAGCAGCCAAGATCCCGACGGACAGGGTAACTATGGCTACACCTTC. The rearrangement links TRBV4-1 to TRBJ1-2, with 8 bases aligning to TRBD1. The germline CDR1 and CDR2 sequences are MGHRA and YSYEKL. Unmatched junction bases numbered 7, after V lost 0 bases and J lost 1 base. The CDR3 has 17 amino acids.

This chain connects TRBV6-5 to TRBJ2-1, with no clear D. The V end lost 6 bases, the J end lost 7 bases, and 19 bases lay between the germline ends. Germline V gene lookup returns CDR1 MNHEY and CDR2 SVGAGI. The CDR3 contains 15 residues. The CDR3 DNA follows: TGTGCCAGCAGGCCCGACTGGCAATCGTATAATGAGCAGTTCTTC. It encodes CASRPDWQSYNEQFF.

This clone was counted only a few times. The rearrangement uses TRBV5-1 and TRBJ1-2, with 9 bases lining up with TRBD1. Germline V gives CDR1 SGHRS, CDR2 YFSETQ. There are 13 residues in the CDR3. J was trimmed by 6 bases and V by 0 bases; bases with no gene match: 0. CDR3 residues: CASSLGDRDGYTF. The CDR3 DNA is TGCGCCAGCAGCTTGGGGGACAGGGATGGCTACACCTTC.

The V call is TRBV19, the J call TRBJ1-4, with D unclear. The CDR3 has 16 residues. Germline V lookup: CDR1 LNHDA, CDR2 SQIVND (reference sequence). Trimming pared 1 base from V and 1 base from J, leaving 10 bases between. The CDR3 bases are TGTGCCAGTAGTATAGGAGGGAGTGGAACTAATGAAAAACTGTTTTTT. Amino acid sequence: CASSIGGSGTNEKLFF.

The chain has TRBV2 and TRBJ2-5; 12 bases align to TRBD2. Per the germline V gene, CDR1 is SNHLY and CDR2 is FYNNEI. With V trimmed by 7 bases and J by 5 bases, 5 bases remained unmatched. CDR3 size: 14 residues. The chain's CDR3 is CASNGLAGTETQYF. CDR3 in DNA: TGTGCCAGCAACGGACTAGCGGGGACCGAGACCCAGTACTTC.

The J gene is TRBJ2-2, the V gene TRBV7-3; the D gene is possibly TRBD1 (5 bases). The germline CDR1 and CDR2 sequences are SGHTA and FQGTGA. There are 16 residues in the CDR3. Between the trimmed V and J ends, which lost 2 bases and 2 bases, there was a span of 12 bases. In nucleotides, the CDR3 is TGTGCCAGCAGCTTATTAGGGCAGGGCAACACCGGGGAGCTGTTTTTT. It codes for CASSLLGQGNTGELFF.

The chain uses TRBV12-3 or TRBV12-4 and TRBJ1-2, with D uncertain. The ends were cut back, 7 bases at V and 4 bases at J, with 13 bases in the middle. This CDR3 is 13 amino acids long. The DNA for the CDR3 is TGTGCCAGCAACGGGGTTCAGGTCTATGGCTACACCTTC. This translates into CASNGVQVYGYTF.

The genes are TRBV15 and TRBJ2-5, with no clear D. This CDR3 region has 12 residues. Germline CDR1 and CDR2: LNHNV and YYDKDF (reference sequence). Between the trimmed V and J ends, which lost 2 bases and 5 bases, there was a span of 6 bases. The CDR3 region has the DNA TGTGCCACCAGCAGATCTACGGAGACCCAGTACTTC. Protein: CATSRSTETQYF.

This chain joins TRBV7-8 and TRBJ1-2; TRBD1 matches at 8 bases. This CDR3 has 16 residues. The ends lost 0 bases at V and 4 bases at J; junction bases unmatched: 7. Germline lookup yields CDR1 SGHVS and CDR2 FQNEAQ. This CDR3 reads CASSLARTGSSYGYTF. As DNA, the CDR3 is TGTGCCAGCAGCTTAGCGAGGACAGGGAGTAGCTATGGCTACACCTTC.